The sequence of this T cell receptor (beta chain) was determined in a study of cytomegalovirus exposure and HLA in healthy donors. About the study: Unique TCR beta sequences numbering approximately 120 million came from about 180 million T cells in an earlier analysis.

With 60 Vbeta and 13 Jbeta primers, the PCR was carried out. The method was immunoSEQ multiplex PCR; TCRdb's version includes in-frame clones alone and lacks a portion of them. The sample shows about 190,000 clones, roughly three quarters of them seen only once. The table lists this clone with a few counts. Germline assignment: CDR1 LGHNA and CDR2 YNFKEQ. There are 15 residues in the CDR3. Trimming cost V 5 bases and J 1 base; bases outside gene matches: 4. This TCR was recovered from a woman younger than 30 in good health and CMV-seronegative. V usage is TRBV4-2 and J usage is TRBJ2-7; 11 bases map to TRBD1. The sample was PBMCs. This CDR3 is CASSLGTGGSYEQYF. In DNA form, the CDR3 reads TGTGCCAGCAGCTTGGGGACAGGGGGTTCCTACGAGCAGTACTTC.